Listed here are 22 T cell receptor beta chains from one sample, sequenced in a study of cytomegalovirus exposure and HLA in healthy donors. 60 Vbeta and 13 Jbeta primers were used in PCR. Method: immunoSEQ multiplex PCR; TCRdb's copy keeps in-frame clones and lacks some. This table has fewer than 250,000 clones, roughly 80% appearing once. Sample: PBMCs. These receptors originate from a male donor in good health and CMV-seropositive.

The rearrangement uses TRBV30 and TRBJ1-3; tentative D call: TRBD1 (5 bases). The germline CDR1 and CDR2 sequences are GTSNPN and SVGIG (reference sequence). The CDR3 has 15 amino acids. Trimming stripped 1 base from V and 4 bases from J, with 14 bases between. CDR3 nucleotides: TGTGCCTGGAGTGGACAGCCGCTGGGCGGAAACACCATATATTTT. As protein: CAWSGQPLGGNTIYF.

The DNA of the CDR3 is TGTGCCAGCAGCCCACTGAGCGGGGGGAACACCGGGGAGCTGTTTTTT. This sequence encodes CASSPLSGGNTGELFF. This chain connects TRBV5-4 to TRBJ2-2; 8 bases are a match to TRBD2. J was trimmed by 1 base and V by 4 bases; bases with no gene match: 6. The length of the CDR3 is 16 residues. Per germline, CDR1 SGHNT and CDR2 YYREEE (reference sequence).

This chain links TRBV6-6 with TRBJ2-3, with 7 bases identical to TRBD2. The V gene end was trimmed by 8 bases and the J gene end by 0 bases; junction bases not matched to a gene: 8. There are 15 residues in the CDR3. The germline V gene has CDR1 MNHNY and CDR2 SVGAGI (reference sequence). For the CDR3, the DNA is TGTGCCAGCGGCACCACTAGCGCCAGCACAGATACGCAGTATTTT. As protein: CASGTTSASTDTQYF.

In its sample, this clone was seen once. The V call is TRBV19, the J call TRBJ2-7; 7 bases are shared with TRBD1. With V trimmed by 1 base and J by 5 bases, 2 bases remained unmatched. CDR1 and CDR2 from the germline V gene are LNHDA and SQIVND (reference sequence). CDR3 length: 13 residues. The DNA of the CDR3 is TGTGCCAGTAGTATAGGAACAGGGGACGAGCAGTACTTC. Translated, it gives CASSIGTGDEQYF.

The chain couples TRBV2 to TRBJ1-2; the match to TRBD1 covers 9 bases. Germline V gene sequence: CDR1 SNHLY, CDR2 FYNNEI. This CDR3 is 16 amino acids long. V was clipped by 6 bases and J by 1 base; unmatched bases: 9. CDR3 amino acids: CASRSQGAFVNYGYTF. In nucleotides, the CDR3 is TGTGCCAGCAGGTCACAGGGGGCTTTCGTTAACTATGGCTACACCTTC. Using reference TRBV2 and TRBJ1-2 for the parts outside the CDR3, the full variable domain is EPEVTQTPSHQVTQMGQEVILRCVPISNHLYFYWYRQILGQKVEFLVSFYNNEISEKSEIFDDQFSVERPDGSNFTLKIRSTKLEDSAMYFCASRSQGAFVNYGYTFGSGTRLTVV.

This chain uses TRBV18 with TRBJ1-1, with D unresolved. Trimming removed 1 base from V and 0 bases from J, with 6 bases in between. The CDR3 covers 14 residues. Germline assignment: CDR1 KGHSH and CDR2 LQKENI. CDR3 loop: CASSPREMNTEAFF. In DNA, the CDR3 is TGTGCCAGCTCACCACGAGAGATGAACACTGAAGCTTTCTTT.

This clone turned up a few times. The chain carries TRBV7-2 and TRBJ2-4; no firm D call. Trimming removed 3 bases at V and 4 bases at J, with 10 bases between. The CDR3 totals 14 residues. From germline, CDR1 is SGHTA and CDR2 FQGNSA. CDR3 sequence reads: CASSFSSSKNIQYF. In nucleotides, the CDR3 is TGTGCCAGCAGCTTCAGTTCCAGTAAAAACATTCAGTACTTC.

This clone was counted between two and nine times. This sequence joins TRBV7-2 and TRBJ2-7; tentative D call: TRBD2 (6 bases). V lost 1 base to trimming and J lost 5 bases, with 15 bases between them. The CDR3 has 15 residues. Germline values: CDR1 SGHTA, CDR2 FQGNSA. The CDR3: CASSLVGGAINEQYF. The CDR3 DNA is TGTGCCAGCAGCTTAGTCGGAGGGGCAATCAACGAGCAGTACTTC.

This CDR3 is CASSPTWGTDNGYTF. CDR3 bases: TGTGCCAGCAGTCCAACCTGGGGGACAGATAATGGCTACACCTTC. The chain uses TRBV6-1 and TRBJ1-2, with TRBD1 matching over 7 bases. Germline CDR1 is MNHNS and CDR2 is SASEGT. CDR3 size: 15 residues. Trimming took 5 bases from V and 6 from J; bases not matched to a gene: 12.

In regard to this clone: Germline is not matched at one junction end, which may reflect a read error. This rearrangement joins TRBV7-9 to TRBJ2-7; 7 bases map to TRBD1. Germline lookup yields CDR1 SEHNR and CDR2 FQNEAQ (reference sequence). The CDR3 consists of 14 residues. The CDR3 DNA reads TGTTCCAGCAGCATTCGGGACAGTGGGGAGGAGCAGTACTTC. Its translation: CSSSIRDSGEEQYF.

This rearrangement joins TRBV25-1 to TRBJ2-3, with D unclear. CDR1 and CDR2 from the germline V gene are MGHDK and SYGVNS. Trimming took off 4 bases at V and 4 bases at J, with 6 bases between the two ends. The CDR3 loop spans 12 amino acids. CDR3 protein: CASSVEADTQYF. The CDR3, as DNA: TGTGCCAGCAGTGTAGAGGCAGATACGCAGTATTTT.

The CDR3, as DNA: TGCGCCAGCAGCTATGACAGGGGGCAGGGAAACATTCAGTACTTC. Translating it yields CASSYDRGQGNIQYF. The chain uses TRBV5-1 and TRBJ2-4, with TRBD1 matching over 10 bases. The V gene's germline CDR1 is SGHRS and CDR2 YFSETQ. V lost 3 bases to trimming and J lost 6 bases; unmatched junction nucleotides: 6. The CDR3 loop spans 15 amino acids.

The V and J genes are TRBV7-2 and TRBJ2-7; the D is unclear. The V gene's germline CDR1 is SGHTA and CDR2 FQGNSA. Trimming left V 4 bases short and J 2 bases short, with 12 bases between. CDR3 length: 14 residues. The CDR3 reads CASSSPESPYEQYF. The CDR3 DNA is TGTGCCAGCAGCTCCCCGGAGTCCCCCTACGAGCAGTACTTC.

V gene TRBV19 combines with J gene TRBJ2-7; the D gene is possibly TRBD2 (5 bases). Germline-derived CDR1 and CDR2 are LNHDA and SQIVND (reference sequence). The CDR3 covers 14 residues. The ends were cut back, 1 base at V and 6 bases at J, with 13 bases in the middle. The CDR3 region has the DNA TGTGCCAGTAGTATAGGTTTACTAGGGAGCGAGCAGTACTTC. It yields the protein CASSIGLLGSEQYF.

This chain links TRBV6-1 with TRBJ1-4; D not resolved. Trimming took 3 bases from V and 6 from J, leaving 11 bases between them. CDR1 and CDR2 (germline): MNHNS, SASEGT. CDR3 length: 14 amino acids. The CDR3 DNA follows: TGTGCCAGCAGTGACTGGGAGGATTATGAAAAACTGTTTTTT. It translates to CASSDWEDYEKLFF.

The chain recombines TRBV14 with TRBJ1-1, with D hard to call. Germline-derived CDR1 and CDR2 are SGHDN and FVKESK. This CDR3 contains 13 residues. V lost 0 bases and J 6 bases, leaving 8 bases between the germline ends. The CDR3 reads CASSQESWPEAFF. The CDR3 bases are TGTGCCAGCAGCCAAGAATCGTGGCCTGAAGCTTTCTTT.

V and J are TRBV7-3 and TRBJ2-5; tentative D call: TRBD2 (5 bases). Germline V gene data show CDR1 as SGHTA and CDR2 as FQGTGA. V shed 3 bases and J shed 5 bases, with 10 bases lying between them. This CDR3 is 13 amino acids long. The CDR3 DNA follows: TGTGCCAGCAGCTTGTGGGAGAGGGAGACCCAGTACTTC. This encodes CASSLWERETQYF. Looking up the rest from reference TRBV7-3 and TRBJ2-5 gives the full variable domain: GAGVSQTPSNKVTEKGKYVELRCDPISGHTALYWYRQSLGQGPEFLIYFQGTGAADDSGLPNDRFFAVRPEGSVSTLKIQRTERGDSAVYLCASSLWERETQYFGPGTRLLVL.

This chain connects TRBV2 to TRBJ2-7; 8 bases line up with TRBD1. Germline CDR1 is SNHLY and CDR2 is FYNNEI. This CDR3 spans 13 amino acids. V shed 5 bases, J shed 2 bases, and the junction held 2 bases outside the gene matches. Here the CDR3 DNA reads TGTGCCAGCAGTTTGGACAGGGCCTACGAGCAGTACTTC. Encoded protein: CASSLDRAYEQYF.

V usage is TRBV7-2 and J usage is TRBJ2-5; no definite D call. CDR3 length: 13 residues. Trimming left V 8 bases short and J 3 bases short, with 13 bases between. CDR1 is SGHTA, CDR2 FQGNSA, per germline. CDR3 nucleotide sequence: TGTGCCAGCCAACTCACCTCCAAAGAGACCCAGTACTTC. Translated: CASQLTSKETQYF. Full variable domain (missing parts from reference TRBV7-2 and TRBJ2-5): GAGVSQSPSNKVTEKGKDVELRCDPISGHTALYWYRQSLGQGLEFLIYFQGNSAPDKSGLPSDRFSAERTGGSVSTLTIQRTQQEDSAVYLCASQLTSKETQYFGPGTRLLVL.

This chain joins TRBV13 and TRBJ2-1; D may be TRBD2 (6 bases). V lost 4 bases, J lost 0 bases, and 22 bases lay in between. Germline-derived CDR1 and CDR2 are PRHDT and FYEKMQ (reference sequence). CDR3 length: 19 residues. The CDR3 spells CASSSGAWRDSLSYNEQFF. The CDR3, as DNA: TGTGCCAGCAGCTCCGGAGCGTGGAGGGACTCCCTCTCCTACAATGAGCAGTTCTTC. Full variable domain (outside the CDR3, taken from reference TRBV13 and TRBJ2-1): AAGVIQSPRHLIKEKRETATLKCYPIPRHDTVYWYQQGPGQDPQFLISFYEKMQSDKGSIPDRFSAQQFSDYHSELNMSSLELGDSALYFCASSSGAWRDSLSYNEQFFGPGTRLTVL.

This chain connects TRBV19 to TRBJ2-1; TRBD1 might be the D (5 bases). The CDR3 spans 14 residues. Germline assignment: CDR1 LNHDA and CDR2 SQIVND (reference sequence). With 6 bases removed from V and 7 bases from J, the gap between germline ends came to 16 bases. CDR3 loop: CASRPRQPGNEQFF. In DNA form, the CDR3 reads TGTGCCAGTAGACCCCGACAGCCCGGGAATGAGCAGTTCTTC.

The chain carries TRBV11-2 and TRBJ2-2; 10 bases match TRBD2. V dropped 4 bases and J dropped 2; count of bases not matched to a gene: 4. This CDR3 spans 16 amino acids. The germline CDR1 and CDR2 sequences are SGHAT and FQNNGV. The CDR3 reads CASSSWTSGNTGELFF. DNA for the CDR3: TGTGCCAGCAGCTCTTGGACTAGCGGAAACACCGGGGAGCTGTTTTTT.